This TCR beta chain was observed in a study of monozygotic twins with inflammatory bowel disease (dated by TCRdb to the late 2010s). Context from the whole study: In total, roughly 30 monozygotic twin pairs made up the full study: 19 Danish pairs, all IBD-discordant, plus nine German pairs, of which four were IBD-concordant and five were IBD-discordant. Each individual had, on average, about 151 000 unique TCRalpha sequences and 181 000 unique TCRbeta sequences available for analysis. The search for disease-associated traits relied mainly on comparing IBD patients with their genetically identical healthy co-twins within discordant pairs. General findings and caveats noted by the study authors: The results gave no support for a single strong signal or clonotype linked to IBD. Distinction between different T cell subtypes could not be achieved in the analysis. Because patients were on differing immunosuppressive treatments, the repertoires may have picked up extra background noise and inter-individual variability. A decrease in TCRbeta repertoire diversity, as measured by inverse Simpson index, was observed in IBD patients compared with their healthy co-twins. Repertoire similarity did not differ between concordant and discordant twins, which could be due to limited statistical power. Compared with healthy twins, IBD patients shared fewer clonotypes with other individuals, and the difference was most pronounced in patients with signs of disease activity.

To note about this clonotype: Its antigen has not been determined.

From each donor, a roughly 2.6 ml peripheral blood sample was collected into PAXgene tubes and stored at -80 degrees C. Without T cell sorting, total RNA was isolated from whole blood using the PAXgene blood miRNA kit on an automated QIAcube. Peripheral blood from monozygotic twin pairs, either concordant or discordant for inflammatory bowel disease, underwent deep TCRalpha and TCRbeta repertoire profiling that used unique molecular barcoding. For every twin pair, smoking habits were documented, and each individual was categorised as a current, former or never smoker. Receptors were amplified or captured by 5' RACE. Each TCR library was prepared from about 3.5 ug of total RNA. For each sample, cDNA synthesis was carried out in eight separate reactions using SMARTScribe reverse transcriptase. During cDNA synthesis, unique molecular identifiers containing a 6-nucleotide sample barcode were introduced by template switching. Amplification of TCRalpha and TCRbeta cDNA involved two nested PCRs of about 15 and 9 cycles, and each PCR was followed by bead purification. Before amplification, the cDNA was both treated with uracil DNA-glycosylase and purified with the QIAquick PCR purification kit. The second PCR added Illumina TruSeq-compatible adapters along with sample-specific barcodes. TapeStation and Qubit were used to check library quality and concentration, and around 4.7 ng of each library was pooled. Sequencing of pooled libraries was carried out on an Illumina HiSeq2500 single-index Rapid Run using 2 x 100 bp reads and custom sequencing primers. Under the source paper's analysis protocol: MiGEC version 1.2.6 was used for UMI-based consensus assembly, which corrected PCR and sequencing errors. MiXCR version 2.1.1 handled V(D)J alignment, clonotype assembly and CDR3 extraction. Normalisation of gene usage, clonotype sharing and MAIT/NKT TCR abundance was achieved by analysing the top 1000, 10 000 and 20 000 clonotypes per sample. Diversity was computed as the inverse Simpson index with the vegan R package after downsampling to 27 000 UMIs. Paired Mann-Whitney U tests were applied to discordant twin pairs, and Benjamini-Hochberg correction was used for multiple testing. The reads, reprocessed by TCRdb, yield one row per CDR3 protein sequence and no DNA. V and J calls and clone size were set by TCRdb, not the authors. The table held for this sample gives approximately 160,000 distinct CDR3 sequences. Around 6.8% of the sample belongs to the ten largest clones.

As encoded in the germline V gene, CDR1 is SGHDN while CDR2 is FVKESK. Including the terminal cysteine and phenylalanine, the CDR3 comprises 16 residues. No DNA was logged. The source is a human donor with ulcerative colitis or Crohn's disease, or a healthy co-twin of an affected twin (not recorded which). Sequenced material: blood. Here the chain combines TRBV14 and TRBJ1-6; TCRdb's assignment of TRBD1 cannot be checked, as there is no DNA. The CDR3: CASSRTLQGVGSPLHF.